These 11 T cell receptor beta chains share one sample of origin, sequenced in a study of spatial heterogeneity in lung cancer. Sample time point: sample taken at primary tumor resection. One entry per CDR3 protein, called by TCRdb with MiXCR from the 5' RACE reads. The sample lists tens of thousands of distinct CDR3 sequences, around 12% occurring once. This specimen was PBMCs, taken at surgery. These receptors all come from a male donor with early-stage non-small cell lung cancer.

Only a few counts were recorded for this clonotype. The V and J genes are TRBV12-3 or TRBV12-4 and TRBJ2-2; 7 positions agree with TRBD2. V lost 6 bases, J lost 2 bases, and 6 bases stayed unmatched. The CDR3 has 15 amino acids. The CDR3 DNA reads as TGTGCCAGCAGAGTGAGCGGGGTCAACACCGGGGAGCTGTTTTTT. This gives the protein CASRVSGVNTGELFF.

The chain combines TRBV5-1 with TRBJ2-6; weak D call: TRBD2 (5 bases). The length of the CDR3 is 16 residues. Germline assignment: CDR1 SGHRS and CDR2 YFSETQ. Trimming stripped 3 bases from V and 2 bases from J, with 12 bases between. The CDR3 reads CASSSEGPTGANVLTF. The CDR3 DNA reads TGCGCCAGCAGCTCTGAGGGTCCAACTGGGGCCAACGTCCTGACTTTC.

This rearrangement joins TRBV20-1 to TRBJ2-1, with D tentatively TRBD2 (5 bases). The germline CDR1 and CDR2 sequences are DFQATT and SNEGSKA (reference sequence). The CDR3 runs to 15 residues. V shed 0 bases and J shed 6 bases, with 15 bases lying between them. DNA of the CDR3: TGCAGTGCTAGAGATCGAGCTAGCAGTTTCAATGAGCAGTTCTTC. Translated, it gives CSARDRASSFNEQFF.

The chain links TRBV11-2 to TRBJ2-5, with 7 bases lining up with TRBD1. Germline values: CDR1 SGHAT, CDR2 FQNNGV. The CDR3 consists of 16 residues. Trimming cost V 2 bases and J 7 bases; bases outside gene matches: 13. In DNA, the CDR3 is TGTGCCAGCAGCTTATCCTCCGGGACAGTCCACGGGACCCAGTACTTC. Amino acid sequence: CASSLSSGTVHGTQYF.

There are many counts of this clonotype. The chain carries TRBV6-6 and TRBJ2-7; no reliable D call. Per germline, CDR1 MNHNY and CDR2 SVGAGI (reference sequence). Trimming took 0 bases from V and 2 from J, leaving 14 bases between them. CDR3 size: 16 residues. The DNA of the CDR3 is TGTGCCAGCAGTTACTCCCGCGACTTGAATACCTACGAGCAGTACTTC. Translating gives CASSYSRDLNTYEQYF.

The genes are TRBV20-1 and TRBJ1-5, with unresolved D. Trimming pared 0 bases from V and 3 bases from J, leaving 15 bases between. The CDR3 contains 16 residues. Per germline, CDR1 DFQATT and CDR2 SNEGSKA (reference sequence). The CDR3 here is CSARDRGGWTNQPQHF. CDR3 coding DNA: TGCAGTGCTAGAGATCGAGGAGGGTGGACCAATCAGCCCCAGCATTTT.

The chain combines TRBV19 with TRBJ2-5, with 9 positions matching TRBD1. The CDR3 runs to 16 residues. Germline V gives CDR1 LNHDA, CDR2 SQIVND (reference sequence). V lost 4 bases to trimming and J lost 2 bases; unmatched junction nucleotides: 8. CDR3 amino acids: CASSTTGQGGQETQYF. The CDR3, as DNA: TGTGCCAGTAGTACGACGGGACAGGGAGGACAAGAGACCCAGTACTTC.

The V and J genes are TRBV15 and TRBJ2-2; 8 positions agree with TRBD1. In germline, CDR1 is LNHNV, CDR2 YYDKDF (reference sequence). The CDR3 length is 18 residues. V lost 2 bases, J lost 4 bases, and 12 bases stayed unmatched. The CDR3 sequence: CATSRRSGGRASTGELFF. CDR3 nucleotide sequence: TGTGCCACCAGCAGACGGTCAGGGGGCAGGGCGAGCACCGGGGAGCTGTTTTTT.

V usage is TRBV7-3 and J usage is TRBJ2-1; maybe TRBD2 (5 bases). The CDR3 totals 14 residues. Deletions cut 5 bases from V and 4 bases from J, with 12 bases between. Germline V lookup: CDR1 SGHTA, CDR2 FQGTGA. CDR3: CASSQTPGYNEQFF. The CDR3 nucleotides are TGTGCCAGCAGCCAGACACCGGGATACAATGAGCAGTTCTTC.

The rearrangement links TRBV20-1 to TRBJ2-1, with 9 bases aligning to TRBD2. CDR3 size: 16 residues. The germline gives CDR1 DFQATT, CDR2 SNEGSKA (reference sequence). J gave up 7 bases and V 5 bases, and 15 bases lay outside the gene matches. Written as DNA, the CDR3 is TGCAGTGCTGGGGATTCTGGAGCGGGAGGTTATAATGAGCAGTTCTTC. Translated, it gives CSAGDSGAGGYNEQFF.

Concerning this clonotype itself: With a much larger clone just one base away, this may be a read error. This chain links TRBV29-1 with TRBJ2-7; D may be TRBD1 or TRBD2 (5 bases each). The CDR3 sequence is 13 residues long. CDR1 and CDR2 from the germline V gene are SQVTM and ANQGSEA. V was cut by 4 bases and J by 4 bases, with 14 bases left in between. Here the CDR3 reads CSVAGRSAYEQYF. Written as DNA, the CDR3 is TGCAGCGTTGCGGGGCGCTCTGCATACGAGCAGTACTTC.